These 24 T cell receptor beta chains were sequenced from one sample in a study of CD8+ T cells in alopecia areata. Once RNA had been extracted, it was reverse transcribed into cDNA to act as the sequencing template. Only in-frame clones appear in the TCRdb table, and some are missing; sequencing was by immunoSEQ multiplex PCR. This repertoire shows 210,000 or so clones, 66% found once; its top ten account for roughly 1.2%. Treatment defined: oral pan-JAK inhibitor, 5-10 mg twice daily. Specimen: CD4+ T cells sorted from blood, collected at week 44, from a patient treated with tofacitinib. The source of these receptors is a human donor with alopecia areata.

In its sample, this clone was seen a few times. CDR3 coding DNA: TGTGCCAGCAGTTACTCCGCAGGGACCGGGGAGCTGTTTTTT. This encodes CASSYSAGTGELFF. The chain links TRBV6-5 to TRBJ2-2; TRBD1 is a possible D gene (5 bases). This CDR3 is built from 14 residues. Trimming cost V 0 bases and J 5 bases, with 7 bases left between them. CDR1 and CDR2 from the germline V gene are MNHEY and SVGAGI.

The chain links TRBV30 to TRBJ1-5; D unclear. V shed 0 bases and J shed 7 bases, with 10 bases lying between them. Germline-derived CDR1 and CDR2 are GTSNPN and SVGIG (reference sequence). CDR3 size: 13 residues. The CDR3 protein is CAWSVGNGQPQHF. CDR3 coding DNA: TGTGCCTGGAGTGTGGGTAATGGCCAGCCCCAGCATTTT.

In its sample, this clone was seen a few times. The sample contains more than one DNA sequence encoding this CDR3. This chain uses TRBV19 with TRBJ2-7; D call uncertain. The CDR3 is made up of 12 amino acids. The V end lost 5 bases, the J end lost 1 base, and 6 bases lay between the germline ends. CDR1 is LNHDA and CDR2 is SQIVND in the germline V gene (reference sequence). CDR3 protein: CASSSGSYEQYF. The CDR3 DNA sequence: TGTGCCAGTAGTTCAGGATCCTACGAGCAGTACTTC.

The chain joins TRBV29-1 to TRBJ1-2, with D uncertain. This CDR3 region has 14 residues. Germline CDR1 SQVTM, CDR2 ANQGSEA. With 0 bases removed from V and 2 bases from J, the gap between germline ends came to 10 bases. The chain's CDR3 is CSVEDQYENYGYTF. Here the CDR3 DNA reads TGCAGCGTTGAAGATCAGTATGAAAACTATGGCTACACCTTC.

This chain joins TRBV5-1 and TRBJ2-6; D gene ambiguous. The germline gives CDR1 SGHRS, CDR2 YFSETQ. CDR3 size: 15 residues. V was cut by 4 bases and J by 0 bases, with 8 bases left in between. The CDR3 sequence: CASSRRLSGANVLTF. CDR3 bases: TGCGCCAGCAGCCGACGACTCTCTGGGGCCAACGTCCTGACTTTC. The full variable domain, its missing parts supplied by reference TRBV5-1 and TRBJ2-6, is KAGVTQTPRYLIKTRGQQVTLSCSPISGHRSVSWYQQTPGQGLQFLFEYFSETQRNKGNFPGRFSGRQFSNSRSEMNVSTLELGDSALYLCASSRRLSGANVLTFGAGSRLTVL.

The V call is TRBV29-1, the J call TRBJ1-5; D might be TRBD1 (6 bases). This CDR3 has 12 amino acids. The V gene's germline CDR1 is SQVTM and CDR2 ANQGSEA. Between the trimmed V and J ends, which lost 7 bases and 4 bases, there was a span of 11 bases. In DNA form, the CDR3 reads TGCAGCGCTTCACAGGGAAATCAGCCCCAGCATTTT. It specifies CSASQGNQPQHF.

The chain combines TRBV25-1 with TRBJ2-7; D is uncertain. From germline, CDR1 is MGHDK and CDR2 SYGVNS. This CDR3 is built from 13 residues. Trimming removed 7 bases from V and 6 bases from J, with 16 bases in between. CDR3 protein: CASTPGRPSEQYF. The CDR3 DNA reads as TGTGCCAGCACCCCCGGTCGTCCCTCCGAGCAGTACTTC.

This chain links TRBV6-5 with TRBJ1-5, with D possibly matching TRBD1 (6 bases). This CDR3 region has 14 residues. V gave up 5 bases and J gave up 7 bases, with 15 bases separating them. From germline, CDR1 is MNHEY and CDR2 SVGAGI. The CDR3 sequence: CASSTQGISQPQHF. The CDR3 nucleotides are TGTGCCAGCAGTACCCAGGGGATCAGCCAGCCCCAGCATTTT.

This clone was observed a few times. The chain recombines TRBV10-3 with TRBJ2-7; D is perhaps TRBD1 (5 bases). The CDR3 is 11 amino acids. Germline loops: CDR1 ENHRY, CDR2 SYGVKD. The ends were cut back, 11 bases at V and 0 bases at J, with 8 bases in the middle. The CDR3 protein is CAAQGSYEQYF. The DNA of the CDR3 is TGTGCCGCGCAGGGCTCCTACGAGCAGTACTTC.

The chain has TRBV2 and TRBJ2-6; D perhaps matches TRBD2 (5 bases). The CDR3 length is 16 residues. V was shortened by 8 bases and J by 2 bases, with 16 bases between the two germline ends. Germline CDR1 reads SNHLY; CDR2 reads FYNNEI. The DNA for the CDR3 is TGTGCCAGCCATTTGAACGGGAAGGCTGGGGCCAACGTCCTGACTTTC. This encodes CASHLNGKAGANVLTF.

The chain couples TRBV29-1 to TRBJ1-4; the match to TRBD1 covers 12 bases. The germline V gene encodes CDR1 SQVTM and CDR2 ANQGSEA. Germline trimming cut 8 bases from V and 11 bases from J; bases unmatched to any gene: 21. The CDR3 consists of 17 residues. The CDR3 region is CSPWGGTGGTRGEKLFF. The CDR3 DNA follows: TGCAGCCCGTGGGGAGGGACAGGGGGCACTCGGGGAGAGAAACTGTTTTTT.

Here the CDR3 reads CSVERAGGGELFF. Here the CDR3 DNA reads TGCAGCGTTGAGAGAGCGGGGGGCGGCGAGCTGTTTTTT. J is TRBJ2-2 and V is TRBV29-1, with 9 bases fitting TRBD2. The CDR3 has 13 residues. V lost 3 bases to trimming and J lost 11 bases; unmatched junction nucleotides: 7. The germline V gene has CDR1 SQVTM and CDR2 ANQGSEA.

The chain couples TRBV4-3 to TRBJ1-2; 9 bases are a match to TRBD1. CDR3 size: 18 residues. In germline, CDR1 is LGHNA, CDR2 YSLEER. Losses at the gene ends were 2 bases for V and 5 bases for J; bases not matched to a gene: 15. Written as DNA, the CDR3 is TGCGCCAGCAGCCAACTAGTCCCGGGACAGGGTTCGGGGTATGGCTACACCTTC. This translates into CASSQLVPGQGSGYGYTF.

The CDR3 bases are TGTGCCAGCAGTGGGACAGGGAGGCAAGAGACCCAGTACTTC. It yields the protein CASSGTGRQETQYF. The V gene is TRBV25-1, the J gene TRBJ2-5; 8 nucleotides match TRBD1. Per germline, CDR1 MGHDK and CDR2 SYGVNS. V was pared by 4 bases and J by 2 bases, with 3 bases of the junction left unmatched. This CDR3 is built from 14 residues.

The V and J genes are TRBV30 and TRBJ2-2; the D is unclear. The CDR3 covers 13 residues. V was trimmed by 3 bases and J by 8 bases, leaving 13 bases between them. Germline CDR1 reads GTSNPN; CDR2 reads SVGIG (reference sequence). The CDR3 DNA follows: TGTGCCTGGAGCCCTATCCGGGTTGGGGAGCTGTTTTTT. Translating gives CAWSPIRVGELFF.

The V and J genes are TRBV7-2 and TRBJ2-5; D uncertain. Trimming stripped 2 bases from V and 6 bases from J, with 10 bases between. Germline-derived CDR1 and CDR2 are SGHTA and FQGNSA. CDR3 length equals 13 residues. Here the CDR3 reads CASSLKIEKTQYF. The CDR3 DNA is TGTGCCAGCAGCTTAAAGATCGAAAAGACCCAGTACTTC.

This sequence joins TRBV9 and TRBJ2-7; TRBD1 aligns across 10 bases. Looked up from germline, CDR1 is SGDLS and CDR2 is YYNGEE. Trimming cost V 3 bases and J 3 bases; bases outside gene matches: 3. CDR3 length: 14 residues. CDR3 nucleotides: TGTGCCAGCAGCGGGACAGGGGGGAGCTACGAGCAGTACTTC. Protein: CASSGTGGSYEQYF.

The V and J genes are TRBV18 and TRBJ2-3, with unresolved D. Germline V lookup: CDR1 KGHSH, CDR2 LQKENI. The V end lost 3 bases, the J end lost 4 bases, and 5 bases lay between the germline ends. The CDR3 has 12 residues. The CDR3 region has the DNA TGTGCCAGCTCACCCGATTCAGATACGCAGTATTTT. Protein product: CASSPDSDTQYF.

This chain joins TRBV7-2 and TRBJ1-2; perhaps TRBD1 as D (6 bases). Deletions cut 4 bases from V and 7 bases from J, with 16 bases between. Germline V CDR1 and CDR2: SGHTA, FQGNSA. The CDR3 covers 14 residues. The CDR3 protein is CASSWWQGSGGYTF. CDR3 in DNA: TGTGCCAGCAGCTGGTGGCAGGGGTCGGGTGGCTACACCTTC.

The CDR3 DNA is TGTGCCAGCAGAGAGGAGACAGGAACCTACAATGAGCAGTTCTTC. This sequence encodes CASREETGTYNEQFF. The gene calls are TRBV13 and TRBJ2-1, with TRBD1 as a possible D gene (6 bases). The CDR3 totals 15 residues. CDR1 is PRHDT, CDR2 FYEKMQ, per germline (reference sequence). Trimming stripped 6 bases from V and 2 bases from J, with 14 bases between. Full variable domain (remainder filled in from reference TRBV13 and TRBJ2-1): AAGVIQSPRHLIKEKRETATLKCYPIPRHDTVYWYQQGPGQDPQFLISFYEKMQSDKGSIPDRFSAQQFSDYHSELNMSSLELGDSALYFCASREETGTYNEQFFGPGTRLTVL.

The chain employs TRBV14 and TRBJ1-1, with D perhaps matching TRBD1 (5 bases). Germline CDR1 and CDR2: SGHDN and FVKESK. The germline V and J ends were trimmed by 4 bases and 10 bases, with 16 bases remaining between them. The CDR3 covers 13 residues. The DNA of the CDR3 is TGTGCCAGCAGCCCAAGAGTGGCAGGGAGAGCTTTCTTT. Protein sequence: CASSPRVAGRAFF.

This clone was picked up many times. V usage is TRBV29-1 and J usage is TRBJ2-2; 10 nucleotides agree with TRBD1. This CDR3 is 16 amino acids long. CDR1 SQVTM and CDR2 ANQGSEA come from the germline V gene. V was clipped by 5 bases and J by 6 bases; unmatched bases: 12. The CDR3: CSVRTGGTGRSGELFF. The CDR3 DNA reads TGCAGCGTTAGGACAGGGGGGACAGGGAGGTCCGGGGAGCTGTTTTTT.

This CDR3 reads CASSLTGTGFSTDTQYF. The DNA for the CDR3 is TGTGCCAGCAGCCTGACCGGGACAGGGTTTAGCACAGATACGCAGTATTTT. This chain links TRBV11-3 with TRBJ2-3, with 9 bases that match TRBD1. The CDR3 length is 17 residues. Trimming took 5 bases from V and 0 from J; bases not matched to a gene: 9. The germline V gene has CDR1 SGHNT and CDR2 YENEEA.

The chain uses TRBV23-1 and TRBJ1-4; tentatively, D is TRBD1 (6 bases). TRBV23-1 is designated an ORF whose function remains uncertain. This CDR3 comprises 18 residues. Between the trimmed V and J ends, which lost 3 bases and 0 bases, there was a span of 17 bases. The CDR3 DNA sequence: TGCGCCAGCAGTCAGCCGGTTTGGACAGCTGCAACTAATGAAAAACTGTTTTTT. This gives the protein CASSQPVWTAATNEKLFF.